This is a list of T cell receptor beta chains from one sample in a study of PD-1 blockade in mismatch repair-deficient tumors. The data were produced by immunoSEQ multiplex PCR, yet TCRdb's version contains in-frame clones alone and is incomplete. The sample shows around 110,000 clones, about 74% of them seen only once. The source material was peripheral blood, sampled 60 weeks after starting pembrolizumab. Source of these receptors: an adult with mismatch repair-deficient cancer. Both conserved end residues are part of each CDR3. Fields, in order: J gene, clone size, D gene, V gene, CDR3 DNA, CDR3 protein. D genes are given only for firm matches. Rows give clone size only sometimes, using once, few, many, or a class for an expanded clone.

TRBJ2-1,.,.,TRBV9,TGTGCCAGCAGCTCAAGACCCGACCAGCCCGGGTACAATGAGCAGTTCTTC,CASSSRPDQPGYNEQFF
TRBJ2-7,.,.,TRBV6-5,TGTGCCAGCAAACAGGGACCCTACGAGCAGTACTTC,CASKQGPYEQYF
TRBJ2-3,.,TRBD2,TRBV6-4,TGTGCCAGCAGTAAGGGACTAGCGGGAGCCCGAGATACGCAGTATTTT,CASSKGLAGARDTQYF
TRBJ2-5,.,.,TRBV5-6,TGTGCCAGCAGCTTGGGCTCAGGGTCCCAAGAGACCCAGTACTTC,CASSLGSGSQETQYF
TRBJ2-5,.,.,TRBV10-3,TGTGCCATCAGTGTAGCAGGGTTTGAAACCCAGTACTTC,CAISVAGFETQYF
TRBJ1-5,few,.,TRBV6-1,TGTGCCAGCAGTGAAAACAGGGTCAGCAATCAGCCCCAGCATTTT,CASSENRVSNQPQHF
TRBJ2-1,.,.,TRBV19,TGTGCCAGTAGATACCGACTAGTGTCCAATGAGCAGTTCTTC,CASRYRLVSNEQFF
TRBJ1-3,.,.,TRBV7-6,TGTGCCAGCAGCTTTGCAGGAAGGGGAAACACCATATATTTT,CASSFAGRGNTIYF
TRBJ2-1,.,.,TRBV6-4,TGTGCCAGCAGTGACTCTCCCTCTGAGCAGTTCTTC,CASSDSPSEQFF
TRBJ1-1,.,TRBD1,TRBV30,TGTGCCTGGAGTCCCGACAGGGAGGCCACTGAAGCTTTCTTT,CAWSPDREATEAFF
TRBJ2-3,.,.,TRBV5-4,TGTGCCAGCAGCCTGGGAGTTCGTAGCACAGATACGCAGTATTTT,CASSLGVRSTDTQYF
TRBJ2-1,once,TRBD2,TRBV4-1,TGCGCCAGCAGCCAAGATTATGGGCGGGAGTGGGATAATGAGCAGTTCTTC,CASSQDYGREWDNEQFF
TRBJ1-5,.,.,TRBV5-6,TGTGCCAGCAGCCATGGGGGTTTCGGACAGCCCCAGCATTTT,CASSHGGFGQPQHF
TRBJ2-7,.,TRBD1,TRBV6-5,TGTGCCAGCAGTTTCTACGGGACAGGAACCTACGAGCAGTACTTC,CASSFYGTGTYEQYF
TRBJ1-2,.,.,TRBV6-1,TGTGCCTCCCTAAGGGACCCGGGACAACTCTATGGCTACACCTTC,CASLRDPGQLYGYTF
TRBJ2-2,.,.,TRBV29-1,TGCAGCGTCGAATTGGAGAACACCGGGGAGCTGTTTTTT,CSVELENTGELFF
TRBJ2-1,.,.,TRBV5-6,TGTGCCAGCAGCTTTTGGCCCTACAATGAGCAGTTCTTC,CASSFWPYNEQFF
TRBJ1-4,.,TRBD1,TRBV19,TGTGCCAGTAGTAGGGGACAGCTCTCTGAAAAACTGTTTTTT,CASSRGQLSEKLFF
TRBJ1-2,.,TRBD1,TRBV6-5,TGTGCCAGCAGTTACCTGACAGGGAACTATGGCTACACCTTC,CASSYLTGNYGYTF
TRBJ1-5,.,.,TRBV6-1,TGTGCCAGCAGCCAGGGATATCAGCCCCAGCATTTT,CASSQGYQPQHF
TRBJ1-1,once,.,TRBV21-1,TGTGCCAGCAGCAAAAGGGGCCAACGAGGGACTGAAGCTTTCTTT,CASSKRGQRGTEAFF
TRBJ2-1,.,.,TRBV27,TGTGCCAGCAGTCCTAGCATGTTGACATACAATGAGCAGTTCTTC,CASSPSMLTYNEQFF
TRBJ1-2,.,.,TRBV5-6,TGTGCCAGCAGCTCGGACCGAAAGTATGGCTACACCTTC,CASSSDRKYGYTF